A selection of T cell receptor beta chains follows, all from one sample in a study of cytomegalovirus exposure and HLA in healthy donors. Measured with immunoSEQ multiplex PCR; TCRdb has only the in-frame clones, and not every one. The sample lists roughly 110,000 clones; about four fifths were seen once. Sequencing was carried out using PBMCs. These receptors were collected from a young woman in good health and CMV-seropositive. The CDR3 runs from the conserved cysteine through the conserved F or W. The order of the fields is V gene, J gene, clone size, D gene, CDR3 protein, CDR3 DNA. A D gene is named only where the DNA matches it firmly. Some rows mark clone size as missing; the rest say once, few, many or name a class of expanded clone.

>TRBV5-6|TRBJ2-5|NA|NA
CASSLEGGEQYF
TGTGCCAGCAGCTTGGAGGGGGGGGAGCAGTACTTC
>TRBV28|TRBJ2-7|NA|NA
CASSLGGSHEQYF
TGTGCCAGCAGTTTGGGCGGGTCGCACGAGCAGTACTTC
>TRBV9|TRBJ2-5|NA|NA
CASSPGGETQYF
TGTGCCAGCAGCCCCGGAGGGGAGACCCAGTACTTC
>TRBV5-1|TRBJ2-5|few|NA
CASSLARETQYF
TGCGCCAGCAGCTTGGCCCGGGAGACCCAGTACTTC
>TRBV30|TRBJ1-5|NA|NA
CAWSTQGNQPQHF
TGTGCCTGGAGTACACAGGGCAATCAGCCCCAGCATTTT
>TRBV6-1|TRBJ2-3|once|NA
CASIGGNPSTDTQYF
TGTGCCAGCATAGGGGGAAACCCTAGCACAGATACGCAGTATTTT
>TRBV7-9|TRBJ2-3|NA|TRBD2
CASSLGLAGTDTQYF
TGTGCCAGCAGCCTCGGACTAGCGGGAACAGATACGCAGTATTTT
>TRBV30|TRBJ2-3|NA|NA
CAWSPEAGQPSTDTQYF
TGTGCCTGGAGTCCCGAAGCGGGACAACCTAGCACAGATACGCAGTATTTT
>TRBV4-1|TRBJ1-1|NA|NA
CASNQDGLGARWGNTEAFF
TGCGCCAGCAACCAAGATGGTTTGGGGGCGAGGTGGGGAAACACTGAAGCTTTCTTT
>TRBV10-3|TRBJ2-7|once|TRBD1
CASRDRERSDEQYF
TGTGCCAGCCGGGACAGAGAGAGGTCCGACGAGCAGTACTTC
>TRBV27|TRBJ2-7|once|TRBD1
CASSFDRETYEQYF
TGTGCCAGCAGTTTTGACAGGGAGACATACGAGCAGTACTTC
>TRBV7-3|TRBJ2-2|NA|TRBD2
CASSSGPVAGAGTGELFF
TGTGCCAGCAGCTCGGGCCCCGTAGCGGGGGCAGGGACCGGGGAGCTGTTTTTT
>TRBV5-1|TRBJ2-7|NA|NA
CASSLTGSSYEQYF
TGCGCCAGCAGCTTGACAGGGAGCTCCTACGAGCAGTACTTC
>TRBV28|TRBJ1-5|NA|NA
CASSRQPQHF
TGTGCCAGCAGTCGTCAGCCCCAGCATTTT
>TRBV11-2|TRBJ2-1|NA|TRBD1
CASSLTGTGHNGQFF
TGTGCCAGCAGCTTAACCGGGACAGGGCATAACGGGCAGTTCTTC
>TRBV7-8|TRBJ2-5|NA|TRBD2
CASSPRLAGGAQYF
TGTGCCAGCAGCCCCCGACTAGCGGGAGGTGCCCAGTACTTC
>TRBV6-5|TRBJ2-7|NA|NA
CASTSTEAAYEQYF
TGTGCCAGCACCTCGACAGAGGCTGCCTACGAGCAGTACTTC
>TRBV7-2|TRBJ2-7|NA|NA
CASSQYTERYF
TGTGCCAGCAGCCAGTACACCGAGCGGTACTTC
>TRBV5-1|TRBJ2-7|NA|TRBD1
CASSRDRDYEQYF
TGCGCCAGCAGCCGGGACAGGGACTACGAGCAGTACTTC
>TRBV23-1|TRBJ1-5|few|NA
CASSRTGFPNSNQPQHF
TGCGCCAGCAGCCGCACAGGGTTTCCCAATAGCAATCAGCCCCAGCATTTT
>TRBV2|TRBJ2-5|NA|TRBD2
CASGAGGPTFQETQYF
TGTGCCAGCGGAGCGGGAGGGCCTACTTTCCAAGAGACCCAGTACTTC
>TRBV28|TRBJ1-1|NA|TRBD1
CAILGTGNTEAFF
TGTGCCATCCTAGGGACAGGTAACACTGAAGCTTTCTTT
>TRBV9|TRBJ2-7|NA|NA
CASVTEDSVYEQYF
TGTGCCAGCGTCACTGAGGACTCAGTCTACGAGCAGTACTTC
>TRBV27|TRBJ1-1|NA|TRBD1
CASSLGTGGPLTEAFF
TGTGCCAGCAGTTTGGGGACAGGGGGCCCCCTGACTGAAGCTTTCTTT
>TRBV5-1|TRBJ2-2|once|TRBD2
CASRGTSGNTGELFF
TGCGCCAGCAGAGGGACTAGCGGGAACACCGGGGAGCTGTTTTTT
>TRBV7-2|TRBJ1-2|NA|TRBD1
CASSITGVGAYGYTF
TGTGCCAGCAGCATTACAGGGGTGGGAGCCTATGGCTACACCTTC
>TRBV5-1|TRBJ2-7|NA|TRBD1
CASSYRQGGPYEQYF
TGCGCCAGCAGCTATCGACAGGGTGGGCCCTACGAGCAGTACTTC
>TRBV7-9|TRBJ2-3|NA|TRBD2
CASSSRTSGMEPDTQYF
TGTGCCAGCAGCTCCCGGACTAGCGGGATGGAGCCAGATACGCAGTATTTT
>TRBV5-1|TRBJ2-5|NA|TRBD1
CASSLTGGTETQYF
TGCGCCAGCAGCTTGACAGGGGGGACGGAGACCCAGTACTTC
>TRBV14|TRBJ1-5|once|NA
CASISPTRTDLYSNQPQHF
TGTGCCAGCATTTCCCCAACGAGGACAGACCTATATAGCAATCAGCCCCAGCATTTT
>TRBV5-1|TRBJ2-7|once|TRBD1
CASSGLSTGSGKDEQYF
TGCGCCAGCAGCGGGCTATCGACAGGGTCGGGAAAGGACGAGCAGTACTTC
>TRBV30|TRBJ2-7|NA|NA
CAWRGPSGQGSSYEQYF
TGTGCCTGGAGGGGGCCTTCTGGGCAGGGGTCATCCTACGAGCAGTACTTC
>TRBV5-6|TRBJ2-5|NA|NA
CASSLVVPETQYF
TGTGCCAGCAGCTTGGTAGTTCCAGAGACCCAGTACTTC
>TRBV7-3|TRBJ2-3|few|NA
CASSFPPVDTQYF
TGTGCCAGCAGCTTCCCCCCCGTAGATACGCAGTATTTT
>TRBV27|TRBJ1-3|NA|NA
CASSLFYTEGSSGNTIYF
TGTGCCAGCAGTTTATTTTACACAGAGGGAAGCTCTGGAAACACCATATATTTT
>TRBV6-1|TRBJ1-2|NA|NA
CASSRAGQDGYGYTF
TGTGCCAGCAGTAGGGCAGGGCAGGACGGCTATGGCTACACCTTC
>TRBV9|TRBJ2-3|NA|NA
CASTRRKGTDTQYF
TGTGCCAGCACAAGGCGGAAGGGCACAGATACGCAGTATTTT
>TRBV5-1|TRBJ2-1|NA|TRBD2
CASSLSRGLAGVANEQFF
TGCGCCAGCAGCTTGTCACGGGGACTAGCGGGAGTGGCGAATGAGCAGTTCTTC
>TRBV10-1|TRBJ2-3|NA|TRBD2
CASSVAGGTDTQYF
TGCGCCAGCAGTGTTGCGGGGGGCACAGATACGCAGTATTTT
>TRBV7-3|TRBJ2-1|NA|TRBD2
CASSLRLATTYEQFF
TGTGCCAGCAGCCTTCGACTAGCAACTACATATGAGCAGTTCTTC
>TRBV5-1|TRBJ1-1|NA|TRBD1
CASSQQGANTEAFF
TGCGCCAGCAGCCAACAGGGGGCGAACACTGAAGCTTTCTTT